The 14 T cell receptor beta chains below come from one sample, sequenced in a study of blood T cell repertoires in COVID-19. The repertoire was sequenced with immunoSEQ multiplex PCR; TCRdb's copy has only in-frame clones and lacks some. Of approximately 220,000 clones listed, about 84% are singletons. Sequenced: PBMCs or T cells enriched from blood (not recorded which). Receptors originate from a woman in her forties with acute COVID-19.

V is TRBV7-8 and J is TRBJ1-3; 10 nucleotides align to TRBD1. Losses at the gene ends were 5 bases for V and 0 bases for J; bases not matched to a gene: 13. This CDR3 is built from 19 residues. Germline V gene lookup returns CDR1 SGHVS and CDR2 FQNEAQ. DNA of the CDR3: TGTGCCAGCAGCAAACGACAGGGGGCCCACTCTACCTCTGGAAACACCATATATTTT. Residues: CASSKRQGAHSTSGNTIYF.

The genes are TRBV20-1 and TRBJ1-5, with 8 positions matching TRBD1. The CDR3 runs 16 residues. V gave up 3 bases and J gave up 0 bases; unmatched junction bases: 7. Looked up from germline, CDR1 is DFQATT and CDR2 is SNEGSKA (reference sequence). The CDR3 DNA sequence: TGCAGTGCTAGTCGGACAGGGATATATAGCAATCAGCCCCAGCATTTT. Protein product: CSASRTGIYSNQPQHF.

The chain combines TRBV9 with TRBJ2-1; TRBD2 aligns across 7 bases. With V trimmed by 0 bases and J by 9 bases, 6 bases remained unmatched. There are 14 residues in the CDR3. Germline loops: CDR1 SGDLS, CDR2 YYNGEE. This CDR3 is CASSVGPTSSEQFF. The CDR3 DNA reads as TGTGCCAGCAGCGTAGGACCGACTAGCAGTGAGCAGTTCTTC.

The V and J genes are TRBV7-2 and TRBJ1-2; D remains ambiguous. Trimming removed 5 bases at V and 0 bases at J, with 19 bases between. The germline V gene encodes CDR1 SGHTA and CDR2 FQGNSA. The CDR3 covers 17 residues. CDR3 amino acids: CASSLRTGTNTNYGYTF. CDR3 coding DNA: TGTGCCAGCAGCCTCAGGACGGGAACTAACACTAACTATGGCTACACCTTC.

The chain carries TRBV5-4 and TRBJ2-2; D is perhaps TRBD2 (5 bases). The CDR3 has 16 amino acids. Trimming removed 6 bases at V and 6 bases at J, with 21 bases between. Looked up from germline, CDR1 is SGHNT and CDR2 is YYREEE (reference sequence). The CDR3 DNA reads TGTGCCAGCACTCGAGATCCGGGATTTTACTCCGGGGAGCTGTTTTTT. It is translated as CASTRDPGFYSGELFF.

The DNA of the CDR3 is TGTGCCAGCAGCTTTTGGCAGGGGAGCCACGAGCAGTACTTC. Translation: CASSFWQGSHEQYF. The V gene is TRBV11-2, the J gene TRBJ2-7; D might be TRBD1 (6 bases). From germline, CDR1 is SGHAT and CDR2 FQNNGV. The V and J ends lost 3 bases and 5 bases respectively, with 14 bases between them. The length of the CDR3 is 14 residues.

The chain couples TRBV7-8 to TRBJ1-1; 10 bases line up with TRBD1. Germline values: CDR1 SGHVS, CDR2 FQNEAQ. V shed 0 bases and J 5 bases; nucleotides not matched to a gene: 9. There are 17 residues in the CDR3. The CDR3 bases are TGTGCCAGCAGCTTAGCCGAGACAGGGGGCTATACGACTGAAGCTTTCTTT. Amino acids: CASSLAETGGYTTEAFF.

In nucleotides, the CDR3 is TGTGCCAGCAGCCAAGTTCACAGGCCGAACACTGAAGCTTTCTTT. Translating gives CASSQVHRPNTEAFF. The chain has TRBV3-1 (or the pseudogene TRBV3-2) and TRBJ1-1; tentatively, D is TRBD1 (5 bases). The V end was cut by 1 base, the J end by 1 base, with 10 bases between. Germline CDR1 reads LGHDT; CDR2 reads YNNKEL (reference sequence). The CDR3 has 15 amino acids.

The rearrangement links TRBV28 to TRBJ2-1; TRBD1 matches at 8 bases. Trimming took 6 bases from V and 0 from J; bases not matched to a gene: 13. CDR1 and CDR2 (germline): MDHEN, SYDVKM. The CDR3 runs to 18 residues. CDR3: CASRSRRAGGLSYNEQFF. Here the CDR3 DNA reads TGTGCCAGCAGGTCCCGCCGGGCAGGGGGCCTCTCCTACAATGAGCAGTTCTTC.

This clone was seen a handful of times. The chain couples TRBV11-2 to TRBJ1-1; 7 bases fit TRBD1. The trim removed 3 bases at V and 1 base at J, leaving 2 bases unmatched. The CDR3 loop spans 14 amino acids. Per the germline V gene, CDR1 is SGHAT and CDR2 is FQNNGV. Written as DNA, the CDR3 is TGTGCCAGCAGCTTCGGGACAGAGAACACTGAAGCTTTCTTT. Translating it yields CASSFGTENTEAFF.

The table lists this clone with a count of one. The chain joins TRBV5-1 to TRBJ2-1; D unresolved. Germline lookup yields CDR1 SGHRS and CDR2 YFSETQ. V was clipped by 0 bases and J by 4 bases, with 14 bases between them. The CDR3 is 16 residues long. In nucleotides, the CDR3 is TGCGCCAGCAGCTTGGCCGGTGAGGTCATATACAATGAGCAGTTCTTC. Translated: CASSLAGEVIYNEQFF.

The chain recombines TRBV11-2 with TRBJ2-2; perhaps TRBD2 as D (5 bases). CDR3 length equals 14 residues. Germline V CDR1 and CDR2: SGHAT, FQNNGV. V lost 6 bases, J lost 4 bases, and 12 bases lay in between. The CDR3 region is CASRPDYVTGELFF. The CDR3 DNA is TGTGCCAGCAGACCCGACTACGTCACCGGGGAGCTGTTTTTT.

The chain uses TRBV28 and TRBJ1-2; a possible D gene is TRBD1 (5 bases). Germline-derived CDR1 and CDR2 are MDHEN and SYDVKM. V gave up 3 bases and J gave up 3 bases, with 8 bases separating them. This CDR3 contains 13 residues. In DNA, the CDR3 is TGTGCCAGCAGTTTCGGCAGGGACTATGGCTACACCTTC. Amino acids: CASSFGRDYGYTF.

This chain's CDR3 is CSVGGSRNTEAFF. The DNA of the CDR3 is TGCAGCGTTGGAGGCAGCAGAAACACTGAAGCTTTCTTT. This chain uses TRBV29-1 with TRBJ1-1; D uncertain. The CDR3 runs 13 residues. V shed 4 bases and J shed 2 bases, with 11 bases lying between them. CDR1 SQVTM and CDR2 ANQGSEA come from the germline V gene.